This T cell receptor beta chain was profiled in a study of cytomegalovirus exposure and HLA in healthy donors. As for the study in general: Earlier results showed roughly 120 million unique TCR beta sequences derived from approximately 180 million T cells.

In its sample, this clone was seen a few times. The CDR3 runs 16 residues. Germline V gene data show CDR1 as SNHLY and CDR2 as FYNNEI. Trimming took 3 bases from V and 8 from J, leaving 19 bases between them. Use of 60 Vbeta and 13 Jbeta primers characterized the PCR. Here immunoSEQ multiplex PCR was the method, and the copy in TCRdb shows in-frame clones only, minus some. Of about 120,000 clones listed, more than 80% are singletons. Despite likely unrecorded immune exposures, the donors were nominally healthy at the time of sampling. The receptor's source is a man aged 40-49 years in good health and CMV-seronegative. Material for sequencing was PBMCs. V gene TRBV2 combines with J gene TRBJ1-4; D is possibly TRBD1 (6 bases). Here the CDR3 reads CASSEGLSRGYEKLFF. The CDR3 nucleotides are TGTGCCAGCAGTGAGGGGCTGAGCAGGGGTTACGAAAAACTGTTTTTT.